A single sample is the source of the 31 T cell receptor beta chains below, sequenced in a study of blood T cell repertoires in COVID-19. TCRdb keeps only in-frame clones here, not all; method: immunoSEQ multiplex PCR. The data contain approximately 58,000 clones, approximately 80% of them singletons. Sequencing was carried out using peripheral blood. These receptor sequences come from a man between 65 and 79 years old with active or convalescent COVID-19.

The CDR3 nucleotides are TGTGCCACCAGAGGGAGCGGGGGGGGACTTACAAATGAGCAGTTCTTC. Its protein product is CATRGSGGGLTNEQFF. The V gene is TRBV24-1, the J gene TRBJ2-1; 10 bases map to TRBD2. This CDR3 has 16 residues. Germline V lookup: CDR1 KGHDR, CDR2 SFDVKD. V shed 7 bases and J 7 bases; nucleotides not matched to a gene: 12.

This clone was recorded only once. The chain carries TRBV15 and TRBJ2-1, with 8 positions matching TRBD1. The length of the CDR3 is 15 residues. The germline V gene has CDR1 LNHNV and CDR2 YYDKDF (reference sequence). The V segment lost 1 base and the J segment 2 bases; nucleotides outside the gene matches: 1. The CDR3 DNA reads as TGTGCCACCAGCAGAGTCAGGGGGCCCTACAATGAGCAGTTCTTC. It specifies CATSRVRGPYNEQFF.

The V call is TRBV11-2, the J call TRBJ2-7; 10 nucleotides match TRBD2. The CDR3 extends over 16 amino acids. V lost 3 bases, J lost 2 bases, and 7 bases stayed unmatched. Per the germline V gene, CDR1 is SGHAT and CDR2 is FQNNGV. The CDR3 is CASSFGASGSAYEQYF. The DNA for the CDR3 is TGTGCCAGCAGCTTCGGGGCTAGCGGGAGCGCCTACGAGCAGTACTTC. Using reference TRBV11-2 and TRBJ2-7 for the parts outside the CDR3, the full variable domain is EAGVAQSPRYKIIEKRQSVAFWCNPISGHATLYWYQQILGQGPKLLIQFQNNGVVDDSQLPKDRFSAERLKGVDSTLKIQPAKLEDSAVYLCASSFGASGSAYEQYFGPGTRLTVT.

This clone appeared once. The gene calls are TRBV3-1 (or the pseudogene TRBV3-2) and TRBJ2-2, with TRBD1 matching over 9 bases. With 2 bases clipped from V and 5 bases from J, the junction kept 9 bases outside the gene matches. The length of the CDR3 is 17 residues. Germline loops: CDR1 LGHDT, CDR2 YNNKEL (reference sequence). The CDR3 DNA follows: TGTGCCAGCAGCCAAAGGAGAGCGGGACAGGGAACCGGGGAGCTGTTTTTT. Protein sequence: CASSQRRAGQGTGELFF.

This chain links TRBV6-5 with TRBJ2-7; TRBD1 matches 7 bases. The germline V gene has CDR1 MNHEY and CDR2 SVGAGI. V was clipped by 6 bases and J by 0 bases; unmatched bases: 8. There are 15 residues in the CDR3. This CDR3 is CASRVDRRSSYEQYF. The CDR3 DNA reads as TGTGCCAGCAGGGTGGACAGGAGGAGCTCCTACGAGCAGTACTTC.

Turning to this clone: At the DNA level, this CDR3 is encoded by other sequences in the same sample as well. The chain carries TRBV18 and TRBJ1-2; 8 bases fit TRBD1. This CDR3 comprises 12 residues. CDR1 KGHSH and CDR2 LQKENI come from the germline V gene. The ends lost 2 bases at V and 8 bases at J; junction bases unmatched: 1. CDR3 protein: CASSPDRGGYTF. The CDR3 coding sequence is TGTGCCAGCTCACCAGACAGGGGAGGCTACACCTTC.

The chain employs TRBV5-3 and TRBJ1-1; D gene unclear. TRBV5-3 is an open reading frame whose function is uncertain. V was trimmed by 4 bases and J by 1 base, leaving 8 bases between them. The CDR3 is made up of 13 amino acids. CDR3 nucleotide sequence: TGTGCCAGAAGCCCCGAGGAGAACACTGAAGCTTTCTTT. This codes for CARSPEENTEAFF.

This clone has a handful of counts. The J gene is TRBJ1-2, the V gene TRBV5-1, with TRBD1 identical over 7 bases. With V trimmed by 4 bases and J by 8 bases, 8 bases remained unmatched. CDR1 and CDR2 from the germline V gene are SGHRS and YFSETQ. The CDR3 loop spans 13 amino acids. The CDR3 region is CASSRTGDGGYTF. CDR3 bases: TGCGCCAGCAGCCGTACAGGGGATGGGGGCTACACCTTC.

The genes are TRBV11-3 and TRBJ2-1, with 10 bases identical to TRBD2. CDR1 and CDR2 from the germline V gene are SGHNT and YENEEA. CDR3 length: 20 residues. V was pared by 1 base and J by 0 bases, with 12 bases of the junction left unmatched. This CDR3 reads CASSLARRTSGASSYNEQFF. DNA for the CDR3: TGTGCCAGCAGCTTAGCTCGTCGGACTAGCGGAGCGAGCTCCTACAATGAGCAGTTCTTC. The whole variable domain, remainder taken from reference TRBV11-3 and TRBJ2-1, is EAGVVQSPRYKIIEKKQPVAFWCNPISGHNTLYWYLQNLGQGPELLIRYENEEAVDDSQLPKDRFSAERLKGVDSTLKIQPAELGDSAVYLCASSLARRTSGASSYNEQFFGPGTRLTVL.

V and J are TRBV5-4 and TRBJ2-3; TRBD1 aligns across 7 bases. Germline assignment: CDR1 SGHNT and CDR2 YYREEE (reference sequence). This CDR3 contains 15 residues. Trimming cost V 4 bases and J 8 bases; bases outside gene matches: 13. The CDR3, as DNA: TGTGCCAGCAGCCCTCAAGGGACAGCCTTTCTTACGCAGTATTTT. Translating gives CASSPQGTAFLTQYF.

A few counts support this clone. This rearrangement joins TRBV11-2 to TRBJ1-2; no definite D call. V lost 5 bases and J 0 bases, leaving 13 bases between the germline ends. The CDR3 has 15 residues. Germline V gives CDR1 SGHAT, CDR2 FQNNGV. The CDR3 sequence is CASSPRGGANYGYTF. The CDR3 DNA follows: TGTGCCAGCAGCCCCCGCGGCGGGGCTAACTATGGCTACACCTTC.

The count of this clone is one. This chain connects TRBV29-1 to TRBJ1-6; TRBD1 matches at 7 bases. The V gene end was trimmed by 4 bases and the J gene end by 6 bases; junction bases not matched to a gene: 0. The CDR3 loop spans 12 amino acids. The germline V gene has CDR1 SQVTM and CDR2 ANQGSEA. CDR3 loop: CSVGDSNSPLHF. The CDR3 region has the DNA TGCAGCGTTGGGGACAGTAATTCACCCCTCCACTTT.

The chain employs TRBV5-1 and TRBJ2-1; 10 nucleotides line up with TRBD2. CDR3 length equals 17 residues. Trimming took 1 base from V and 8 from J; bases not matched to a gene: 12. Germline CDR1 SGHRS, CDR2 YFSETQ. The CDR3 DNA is TGCGCCAGCAGCTTGCTTCGTCCAGCGGGAGGGAAGGATGAGCAGTTCTTC. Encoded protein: CASSLLRPAGGKDEQFF.

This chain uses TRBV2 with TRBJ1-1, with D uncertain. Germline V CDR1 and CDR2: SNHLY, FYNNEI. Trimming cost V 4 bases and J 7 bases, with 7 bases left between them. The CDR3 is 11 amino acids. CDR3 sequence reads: CASSGTSEAFF. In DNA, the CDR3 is TGTGCCAGCAGTGGAACGAGTGAAGCTTTCTTT.

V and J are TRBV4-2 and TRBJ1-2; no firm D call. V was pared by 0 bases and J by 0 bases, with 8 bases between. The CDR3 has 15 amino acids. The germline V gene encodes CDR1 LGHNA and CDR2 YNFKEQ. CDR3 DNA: TGTGCCAGCAGCCAAGAACACAGCTCTAACTATGGCTACACCTTC. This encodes CASSQEHSSNYGYTF.

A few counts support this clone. DNA for the CDR3: TGTGCCAGCTCACCCCCACTAGCGGGAGGGCCATACGAGCAGTACTTC. Protein: CASSPPLAGGPYEQYF. This chain uses TRBV18 with TRBJ2-7; 13 nucleotides align to TRBD2. The V and J ends lost 3 bases and 4 bases, in that order; junction bases with no gene match: 6. Germline V gene lookup returns CDR1 KGHSH and CDR2 LQKENI. There are 16 residues in the CDR3.

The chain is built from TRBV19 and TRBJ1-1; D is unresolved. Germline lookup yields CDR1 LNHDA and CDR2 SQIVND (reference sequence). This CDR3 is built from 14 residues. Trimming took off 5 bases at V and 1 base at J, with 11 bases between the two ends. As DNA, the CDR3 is TGTGCCAGTAGTCCACTAGAAGGGAACACTGAAGCTTTCTTT. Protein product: CASSPLEGNTEAFF.

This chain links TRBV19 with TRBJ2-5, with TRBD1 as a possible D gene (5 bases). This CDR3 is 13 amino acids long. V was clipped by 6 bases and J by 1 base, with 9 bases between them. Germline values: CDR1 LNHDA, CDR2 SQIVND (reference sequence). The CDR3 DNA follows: TGTGCCAGTAGCTTGGACACCCAAGAGACCCAGTACTTC. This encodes CASSLDTQETQYF. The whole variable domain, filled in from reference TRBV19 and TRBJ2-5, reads DGGITQSPKYLFRKEGQNVTLSCEQNLNHDAMYWYRQDPGQGLRLIYYSQIVNDFQKGDIAEGYSVSREKKESFPLTVTSAQKNPTAFYLCASSLDTQETQYFGPGTRLLVL.

The CDR3 sequence is CASSLGSTNTGELFF. As DNA, the CDR3 is TGTGCCAGCAGCTTAGGCAGTACGAACACCGGGGAGCTGTTTTTT. V and J are TRBV7-3 and TRBJ2-2; D not resolved. Trimming left V 2 bases short and J 0 bases short, with 7 bases between. Germline V CDR1 and CDR2: SGHTA, FQGTGA. This CDR3 spans 15 amino acids.

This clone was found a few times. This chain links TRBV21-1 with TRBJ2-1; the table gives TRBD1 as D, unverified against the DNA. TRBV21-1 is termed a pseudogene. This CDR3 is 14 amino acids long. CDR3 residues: CASCALGQENEQFF. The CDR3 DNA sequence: TGTGCCAGCTGCGCTTTGGGACAGGAAAATGAGCAGTTCTTC.

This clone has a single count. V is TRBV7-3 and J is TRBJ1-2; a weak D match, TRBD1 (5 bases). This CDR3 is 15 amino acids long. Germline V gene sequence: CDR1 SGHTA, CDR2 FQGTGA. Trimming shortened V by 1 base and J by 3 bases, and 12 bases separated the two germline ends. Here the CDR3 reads CASSLNGGSDYGYTF. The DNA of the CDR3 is TGTGCCAGCAGCTTAAATGGGGGGTCCGACTATGGCTACACCTTC.

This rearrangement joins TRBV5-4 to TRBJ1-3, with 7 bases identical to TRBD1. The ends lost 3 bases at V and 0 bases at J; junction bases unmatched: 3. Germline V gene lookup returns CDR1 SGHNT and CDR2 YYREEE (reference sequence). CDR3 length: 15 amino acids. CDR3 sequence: CASSSGQYSGNTIYF. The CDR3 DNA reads TGTGCCAGCAGCTCGGGACAGTACTCTGGAAACACCATATATTTT.

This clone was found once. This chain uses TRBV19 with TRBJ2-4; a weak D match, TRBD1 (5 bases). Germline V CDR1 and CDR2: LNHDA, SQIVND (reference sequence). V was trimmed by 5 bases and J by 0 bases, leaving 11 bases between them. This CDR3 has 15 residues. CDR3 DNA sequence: TGTGCCAGTAGTGGTTCCGACAGAGCCAAAAACATTCAGTACTTC. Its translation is CASSGSDRAKNIQYF.

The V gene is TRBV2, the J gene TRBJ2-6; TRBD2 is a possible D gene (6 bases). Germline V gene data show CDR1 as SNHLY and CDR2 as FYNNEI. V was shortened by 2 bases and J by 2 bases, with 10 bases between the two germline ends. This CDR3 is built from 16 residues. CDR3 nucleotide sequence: TGTGCCAGCAGTGAATGGGGAGGCACTGGGGCCAACGTCCTGACTTTC. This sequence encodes CASSEWGGTGANVLTF. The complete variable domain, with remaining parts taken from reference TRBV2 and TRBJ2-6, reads EPEVTQTPSHQVTQMGQEVILRCVPISNHLYFYWYRQILGQKVEFLVSFYNNEISEKSEIFDDQFSVERPDGSNFTLKIRSTKLEDSAMYFCASSEWGGTGANVLTFGAGSRLTVL.

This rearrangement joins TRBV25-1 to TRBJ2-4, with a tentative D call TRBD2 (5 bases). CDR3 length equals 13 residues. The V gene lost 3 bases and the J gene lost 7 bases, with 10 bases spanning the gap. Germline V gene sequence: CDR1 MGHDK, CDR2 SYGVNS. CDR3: CASSDRTGNIQYF. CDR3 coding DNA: TGTGCCAGCAGTGACAGGACGGGGAACATTCAGTACTTC.

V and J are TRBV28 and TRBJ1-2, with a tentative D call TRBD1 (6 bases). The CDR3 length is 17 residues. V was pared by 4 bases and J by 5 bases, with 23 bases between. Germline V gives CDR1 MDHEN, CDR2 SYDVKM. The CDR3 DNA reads TGTGCCAGCAGTTCTTTTAGGGAACGGGACACCAGTTATGGCTACACCTTC. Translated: CASSSFRERDTSYGYTF.

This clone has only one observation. The chain's CDR3 is CASSDRGSANEKLFF. The CDR3 DNA reads as TGTGCCAGCTCGGACAGGGGGAGTGCTAATGAAAAACTGTTTTTT. The chain employs TRBV19 and TRBJ1-4; 10 positions agree with TRBD1. This CDR3 comprises 15 residues. Germline V lookup: CDR1 LNHDA, CDR2 SQIVND (reference sequence). V dropped 9 bases and J dropped 3; count of bases not matched to a gene: 7.

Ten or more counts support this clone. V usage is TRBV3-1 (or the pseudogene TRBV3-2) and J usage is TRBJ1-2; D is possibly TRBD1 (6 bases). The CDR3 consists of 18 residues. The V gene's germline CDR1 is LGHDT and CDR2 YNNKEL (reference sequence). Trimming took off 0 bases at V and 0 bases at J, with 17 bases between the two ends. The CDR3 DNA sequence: TGTGCCAGCAGCCAAGAGAGGGGAAGGACAGTAGCTAACTATGGCTACACCTTC. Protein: CASSQERGRTVANYGYTF.

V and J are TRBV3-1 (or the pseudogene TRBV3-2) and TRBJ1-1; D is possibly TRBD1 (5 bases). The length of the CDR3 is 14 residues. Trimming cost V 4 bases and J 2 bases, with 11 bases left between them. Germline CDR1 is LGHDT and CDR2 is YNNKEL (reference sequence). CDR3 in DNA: TGTGCCAGCAGCCGCGGAGGGGTAAACACTGAAGCTTTCTTT. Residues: CASSRGGVNTEAFF.

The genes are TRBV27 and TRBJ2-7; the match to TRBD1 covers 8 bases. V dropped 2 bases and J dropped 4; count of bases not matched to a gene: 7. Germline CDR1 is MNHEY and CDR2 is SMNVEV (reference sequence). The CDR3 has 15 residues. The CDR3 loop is CASSLIAGQAYEQYF. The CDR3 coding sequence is TGTGCCAGCAGTTTAATCGCGGGACAGGCTTACGAGCAGTACTTC.

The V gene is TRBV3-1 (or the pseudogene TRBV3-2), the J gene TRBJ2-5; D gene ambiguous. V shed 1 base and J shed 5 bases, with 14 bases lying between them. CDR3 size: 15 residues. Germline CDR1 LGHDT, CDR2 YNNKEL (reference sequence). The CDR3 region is CASSQVLPVGETQYF. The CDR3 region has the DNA TGTGCCAGCAGCCAAGTTCTCCCGGTCGGGGAGACCCAGTACTTC.